One sample yielded the 22 T cell receptor beta chains listed below, sequenced in a study of cytomegalovirus exposure and HLA in healthy donors. The PCR contained 60 Vbeta and 13 Jbeta primers. The repertoire was sequenced with immunoSEQ multiplex PCR; TCRdb's copy has only in-frame clones and lacks some. The table records approximately 190,000 clones, 81% of them present only once. The source material was PBMCs. All receptors derive from a man aged 40-50 years in good health and CMV-seropositive.

J is TRBJ2-2 and V is TRBV6-1, with D possibly being TRBD1 (5 bases). Trimming shortened V by 6 bases and J by 1 base, and 12 bases separated the two germline ends. The CDR3 consists of 15 residues. Germline CDR1 reads MNHNS; CDR2 reads SASEGT. The CDR3 spells CASRTEGVNTGELFF. CDR3 sequence (DNA): TGTGCCAGCAGAACAGAAGGGGTGAACACCGGGGAGCTGTTTTTT.

This chain joins TRBV7-9 and TRBJ1-2, with TRBD1 matching 11 bases. Germline V gives CDR1 SEHNR, CDR2 FQNEAQ (reference sequence). CDR3 length: 14 amino acids. V trimming: 3 bases; J trimming: 6 bases; junction bases outside the gene matches: 3. This chain's CDR3 is CASSLRGQGDGYTF. CDR3 coding DNA: TGTGCCAGCAGCTTGAGGGGACAGGGGGATGGCTACACCTTC.

The rearrangement joins TRBV2 to TRBJ2-3, with 13 bases aligning to TRBD2. V lost 5 bases, J lost 5 bases, and 4 bases stayed unmatched. Looked up from germline, CDR1 is SNHLY and CDR2 is FYNNEI. The CDR3 has 15 residues. The CDR3 coding sequence is TGTGCCAGCAGTTCATGGACTAGCGGGAGAGATACGCAGTATTTT. It codes for CASSSWTSGRDTQYF.

The chain has TRBV11-2 and TRBJ2-6; 7 positions match TRBD1. CDR3 length: 15 residues. J was trimmed by 3 bases and V by 5 bases; bases with no gene match: 4. The germline CDR1 and CDR2 sequences are SGHAT and FQNNGV. CDR3 nucleotides: TGTGCCAGCAGCCCAGACAGGGTTGGGGCCAACGTCCTGACTTTC. It yields the protein CASSPDRVGANVLTF.

Details on this clone: The junction departs from germline at one end; a sequencing error may be responsible. For the CDR3, the DNA is TGTACCAGCGGGGACAGAAGCAATCAGCCCCAGCATTTT. Translation gives CTSGDRSNQPQHF. The chain uses TRBV6-5 and TRBJ1-5; TRBD1 matches 7 bases. The CDR3 spans 13 residues. CDR1 and CDR2 from the germline V gene are MNHEY and SVGAGI.

A few counts support this clone. The gene calls are TRBV4-2 and TRBJ1-2; no reliable D call. The CDR3 extends over 13 amino acids. The V end lost 4 bases, the J end lost 6 bases, and 12 bases lay between the germline ends. CDR1 and CDR2 from the germline V gene are LGHNA and YNFKEQ. CDR3 sequence reads: CASSPSRGDGYTF. DNA for the CDR3: TGTGCCAGCAGCCCTAGCCGGGGAGATGGCTACACCTTC.

This clone was detected a few times. The chain has TRBV18 and TRBJ2-2, with 10 positions matching TRBD1. Per the germline V gene, CDR1 is KGHSH and CDR2 is LQKENI. The V and J ends lost 4 bases and 4 bases, in that order; junction bases with no gene match: 6. This CDR3 is built from 16 residues. The CDR3 nucleotides read TGTGCCAGCTCACTTCGGACAGGGGGGATCACCGGGGAGCTGTTTTTT. Its translation is CASSLRTGGITGELFF.

V is TRBV2 and J is TRBJ2-6, with no clear D. Germline values: CDR1 SNHLY, CDR2 FYNNEI. Trimming took 6 bases from V and 0 from J, leaving 9 bases between them. The CDR3 runs to 15 residues. For the CDR3, the DNA is TGTGCCAGCAGCAGTCTCTCCTCTGGGGCCAACGTCCTGACTTTC. Protein product: CASSSLSSGANVLTF.

This clone has only a few counts. This chain uses TRBV2 with TRBJ1-2; D is undetermined. Germline V lookup: CDR1 SNHLY, CDR2 FYNNEI. The ends were cut back, 1 base at V and 4 bases at J, with 7 bases in the middle. The CDR3 has 13 amino acids. The CDR3 DNA reads as TGTGCCAGCAGTGAAGTACGGAGCTATGGCTACACCTTC. Residues: CASSEVRSYGYTF.

The chain combines TRBV10-3 with TRBJ2-7, with 7 bases identical to TRBD2. Germline CDR1 ENHRY, CDR2 SYGVKD. CDR3 length: 14 amino acids. V shed 3 bases and J 2 bases; nucleotides not matched to a gene: 4. The CDR3 is CAISESGATYEQYF. CDR3 DNA: TGTGCCATCAGTGAAAGCGGGGCTACCTACGAGCAGTACTTC.

This chain links TRBV7-2 with TRBJ2-3, with TRBD2 as a possible D gene (5 bases). CDR1 and CDR2 (germline): SGHTA, FQGNSA. Trimming removed 3 bases at V and 1 base at J, with 11 bases between. This CDR3 region has 15 residues. CDR3 sequence: CASSLGTRGTDTQYF. CDR3 nucleotide sequence: TGTGCCAGCAGCTTGGGTACGAGGGGCACAGATACGCAGTATTTT.

The rearrangement links TRBV6-4 to TRBJ2-5; 11 bases are shared with TRBD1. CDR3 length: 13 residues. CDR1 and CDR2 (germline): MRHNA, SNTAGT. V lost 6 bases to trimming and J lost 6 bases; unmatched junction nucleotides: 3. CDR3 protein: CASSGDRGKTQYF. In DNA, the CDR3 is TGTGCCAGCAGCGGGGACAGGGGGAAGACCCAGTACTTC.

This clone was observed a few times. This rearrangement joins TRBV2 to TRBJ1-4; D is perhaps TRBD1 (6 bases). CDR1 is SNHLY and CDR2 is FYNNEI in the germline V gene. This CDR3 spans 13 amino acids. V lost 1 base, J lost 8 bases, and 8 bases lay in between. This chain's CDR3 is CASSEEGGEKLFF. For the CDR3, the DNA is TGTGCCAGCAGTGAAGAGGGGGGGGAAAAACTGTTTTTT. The full variable domain, with the rest looked up from reference TRBV2 and TRBJ1-4, is EPEVTQTPSHQVTQMGQEVILRCVPISNHLYFYWYRQILGQKVEFLVSFYNNEISEKSEIFDDQFSVERPDGSNFTLKIRSTKLEDSAMYFCASSEEGGEKLFFGSGTQLSVL.

The rearrangement links TRBV5-5 to TRBJ2-5; 7 bases fit TRBD1. This CDR3 contains 16 residues. V lost 4 bases, J lost 9 bases, and 18 bases stayed unmatched. Looked up from germline, CDR1 is SGHKS and CDR2 is YYEKEE (reference sequence). CDR3 protein: CASSLTGTARVKPQYF. The CDR3 DNA sequence: TGTGCCAGCAGCCTGACCGGGACAGCCCGCGTCAAGCCCCAGTACTTC.

This chain links TRBV7-9 with TRBJ2-1; 7 positions agree with TRBD1. From germline, CDR1 is SEHNR and CDR2 FQNEAQ (reference sequence). The junction had 9 bases not matched to a gene; V was cut back by 6 bases and J by 4 bases. The CDR3 totals 15 residues. The CDR3 spells CASSSTGFRYNEQFF. In DNA form, the CDR3 reads TGTGCCAGCAGTTCGACAGGGTTCCGATACAATGAGCAGTTCTTC.

The genes are TRBV28 and TRBJ2-3; a possible D gene is TRBD2 (6 bases). CDR1 MDHEN and CDR2 SYDVKM come from the germline V gene. The CDR3 length is 13 residues. V dropped 7 bases and J dropped 1 base, with 9 bases sitting between them. CDR3 in amino acids: CASKEGGTDTQYF. The CDR3 nucleotides read TGTGCCAGCAAGGAGGGAGGCACAGATACGCAGTATTTT.

The V and J genes are TRBV29-1 and TRBJ2-1; 10 bases fit TRBD1. The germline gives CDR1 SQVTM, CDR2 ANQGSEA. Trimming cost V 1 base and J 8 bases; bases outside gene matches: 14. The CDR3 loop spans 17 amino acids. The CDR3 coding sequence is TGCAGCGTTGAAGGGCCCGGGACAGGGGACCCGAAGGATGAGCAGTTCTTC. It is translated as CSVEGPGTGDPKDEQFF.

The genes are TRBV7-3 and TRBJ2-5, with a weak D call TRBD1 (6 bases). The CDR3 totals 16 residues. Trimming cost V 1 base and J 4 bases, with 16 bases left between them. The germline V gene encodes CDR1 SGHTA and CDR2 FQGTGA. The CDR3, as DNA: TGTGCCAGCAGCTTAATGGGGCAGGGGAATGCAGAGACCCAGTACTTC. Translating it yields CASSLMGQGNAETQYF.

The chain carries TRBV7-3 and TRBJ2-5; perhaps TRBD1 as D (5 bases). The J call may be mistaken, given a closer DNA end match to TRBJ2-7. CDR1 is SGHTA, CDR2 FQGTGA, per germline. The CDR3 contains 13 residues. This CDR3 is CASSLAAGNEQYF. The CDR3 DNA reads TGTGCCAGCAGCTTAGCGGCAGGGAACGAGCAGTACTTC.

V is TRBV10-3 and J is TRBJ2-5; tentative D call: TRBD2 (6 bases). The germline CDR1 and CDR2 sequences are ENHRY and SYGVKD. The CDR3 contains 14 residues. With 4 bases removed from V and 5 bases from J, the gap between germline ends came to 14 bases. CDR3 amino acids: CAISAGGREETQYF. The CDR3 DNA follows: TGTGCCATCAGTGCCGGGGGTAGGGAGGAGACCCAGTACTTC.

The chain combines TRBV6-5 with TRBJ1-2; TRBD1 matches at 8 bases. V trimming: 6 bases; J trimming: 5 bases; junction bases outside the gene matches: 8. Germline-derived CDR1 and CDR2 are MNHEY and SVGAGI. This CDR3 contains 14 residues. CDR3 sequence: CASSPYRGSYGYTF. CDR3 bases: TGTGCCAGCAGCCCGTACAGGGGGAGTTATGGCTACACCTTC.

Concerning this clone: Other DNA sequences from this sample encode an identical CDR3 as well. This chain joins TRBV7-9 and TRBJ2-1; a possible D gene is TRBD2 (6 bases). The CDR3 sequence is 15 residues long. Germline CDR1 and CDR2: SEHNR and FQNEAQ (reference sequence). Trimming shortened V by 1 base and J by 1 base, and 8 bases separated the two germline ends. For the CDR3, the DNA is TGTGCCAGCAGCTTAGTGGGGGGATCCTACAATGAGCAGTTCTTC. Amino acids: CASSLVGGSYNEQFF. The variable domain in full, with the rest retrieved from reference TRBV7-9 and TRBJ2-1, is DTGVSQNPRHKITKRGQNVTFRCDPISEHNRLYWYRQTLGQGPEFLTYFQNEAQLEKSRLLSDRFSAERPKGSFSTLEIQRTEQGDSAMYLCASSLVGGSYNEQFFGPGTRLTVL.